Described below is a single T cell receptor (beta chain) sequence and its context. Its antigen remains unidentified. The sample holds no much larger clone one base away, and base qualities are not on file. This sample is part of a study of blood T cell repertoires in COVID-19 (TCRdb year 2020). Broadly, across the study: Collaborator samples came from the United States, Italy and Spain and covered acute and convalescent phases of COVID-19. The prospective study material was composed of cDNA or gDNA derived from T cells, B-cell-depleted T cells, or PBMCs. The dataset comprised deeply sampled blood TCRbeta repertoires from subjects exposed to, actively infected with, or recovered from COVID-19. The repertoires were made available in a free public database intended to serve as a resource for research on the immune response to SARS-CoV-2. The samples were drawn from the first 160 participants of the ongoing ImmuneRACE study and from 950 to 1,500 subjects provided by 6 global collaborators. A de-identified subject ID, COVID-19 status, age in years and sex were almost always included in the sample metadata. Where available, HLA class I and class II types were taken from metadata supplied by the sample provider and were not determined by assay-based typing. Overall study outcomes, separate from this receptor: The amount of clinical and demographic metadata varied by source and participant and was provided uncurated.

TCRbeta CDR3 regions were amplified from genomic DNA using the immunoSEQ Assay, a bias-controlled multiplex PCR. From the authors' description of their analysis: Nucleated cell counts per sample were estimated from amplification of reference gene primers within the assay. To quantify the absolute abundance of each unique TCRbeta CDR3 rearrangement, sequence reads were collapsed and filtered. Productive Simpson clonality was computed per sample as the square root of Simpson's diversity index over productive rearrangements. Here the immuneACCESS table is served through TCRdb, limited to in-frame sequences with V and J called. Missing clones are a known gap in these copies; in checked studies unresolved V genes cover under half, and the rest lacks a known reason. Clone size and V and J calls were adopted from that table, with D and trimming inferred from the DNA. This sample gives under 250,000 clones in total; around 90% of them show up just once. The biggest ten clones account for 0.83% of the sample.

At one collaborating source in Seattle, patients were enrolled during active infection and were followed longitudinally through the course of disease. Whole blood was collected in K2EDTA tubes by collaborating institutions according to the institutions' own protocols. For TCRbeta analysis, collaborators shipped samples as frozen whole blood, isolated PBMCs, or DNA extracted from either of those sample types. Reading from cysteine to phenylalanine, the CDR3 counts 15 amino acids. The read is trimmed to its CDR3 DNA, 45 bases read in frame from base 1. V loses 2 bases of germline sequence and J loses 4 bases, and the interval between the two ends is 14 bases. The germline V gene provides CDR1 MNHNS and CDR2 SASEGT.

Sequencing input: peripheral blood. The TCR originated in a man in his thirties or forties with COVID-19, enrolled during active disease. The chain couples TRBV6-1 to TRBJ1-2, with no D gene named confidently. The nucleotide sequence reads as follows: TGTGCCAGCAGTGAAATGACGGCCGGAGTCTATGGCTACACCTTC. Translation gives CASSEMTAGVYGYTF.